This T cell receptor (beta chain) was recovered during a study of human T cells and chemical hapten exposure. Turning to the study itself: Alopecia areata, totalis or universalis affected patients who were mostly female.

Time point described: patch test 1, 2 weeks after DPC sensitization. As for treatment: therapeutic diphenylcyclopropenone sensitization with weekly scalp DPC. TCRdb reanalysed the RACE reads using MiXCR and keeps one entry per CDR3 protein. The sample records around 380,000 distinct CDR3 sequences, approximately 5% being singletons. The length of the CDR3 is 12 residues. The germline CDR1 and CDR2 sequences are LNHDA and SQIVND (reference sequence). V shed 6 bases and J shed 5 bases, with 7 bases lying between them. General study points: With regard to DPC sensitization, TCRs above 1 in 1000 frequency did not change.

As concerns this clonotype: Its specificity is not known.

J is TRBJ1-4 and V is TRBV19; D gene ambiguous. The material was whole blood, obtained in connection with sensitization to the hapten diphenylcyclopropenone (DPC). This sequence was found in a woman aged 45-65 years with alopecia areata. Some clones in this sample may be carry-over from other donors' samples. CDR3: CASRHGNEKLFF. The DNA for the CDR3 is TGTGCCAGTAGACACGGGAATGAAAAACTGTTTTTT. The full variable domain, with the rest looked up from reference TRBV19 and TRBJ1-4, is DGGITQSPKYLFRKEGQNVTLSCEQNLNHDAMYWYRQDPGQGLRLIYYSQIVNDFQKGDIAEGYSVSREKKESFPLTVTSAQKNPTAFYLCASRHGNEKLFFGSGTQLSVL.